This T cell receptor beta chain was documented in a study of T cell responses to AZD1222 COVID-19 vaccine listed by TCRdb under 2021. Study-level background: TCR sequencing was performed for over 230 trial participants, of whom around 200 were given two doses of AZD1222 and approximately 25 were given two doses of MenACWY control vaccine. Trial participants were enrolled by age into 18-55, 56-69 and 70-plus year subgroups, with about 150, 28 and 57 TCR-sequenced participants respectively. The paper's findings and limits, for the study overall: After two AZD1222 doses, spike-specific TCR breadth and depth were significantly higher than at day 0 and than in MenACWY recipients. Most participants were white British and females outnumbered males, and the authors suggested that clonal diversity may have been underestimated. Because no day 14 peak-response samples were available, repertoires were characterized only after the peak T cell response. The 56-69-year group was small, and its depth increase did not reach significance, likely because of low power. Conclusions about previously exposed vaccinees are limited, since just five or six AZD1222 recipients were seropositive for SARS-CoV-2 at baseline. Reportedly, close to half of the unique spike-specific TCRs recognized epitopes lying outside the regions that are mutated in the B.1.351 and B.1.1.7 variants. The whole spike protein was spanned by vaccine-associated CD4 TCRs, and dominant responses were seen in regions 160-218 and 743-854.

Comment on this clone: This receptor's antigen is unknown. Base qualities were left out, and no much larger clone turns up one base away.

The intended sense of this specimen's time point label: about 28 days (+/-7) after the second vaccine dose. Because spike-specific TCR depth and breadth did not differ between the two schedules, AZD1222 recipients who got a second dose at roughly 4 weeks were pooled with those who got a second dose at roughly 12 weeks. Vaccinee samples came from UK trials COV001 and COV002, including a single-blind randomized controlled phase 2/3 trial of AZD1222 (ChAdOx1 nCoV-19) in healthy adults. For TCRbeta chain sequencing, PBMC samples were collected from trial participants at day 0 and at day 28 after the second dose. The CDR3 regions of human TCRbeta chains were subjected to immunosequencing. The authors' analysis ran thus. Repertoire TCRs were matched against a reference library of SARS-CoV-2-specific TCRs generated with the MIRA antigen-specificity platform. Breadth meant the fraction of unique TCRs that were SARS-CoV-2-associated, whereas depth meant the fraction of total T cells that were SARS-CoV-2-associated. Using the MIRA data, every spike-specific TCR was mapped to the spike region that the TCR reacted to and assigned to either a CD4 or a CD8 class. Log10-transformed breadth and depth values were compared by one-way ANOVA with Sidak's multiple comparisons tests. As stored in TCRdb, this immuneACCESS dataset retains in-frame rearrangements with V and J assigned. A fraction of the clones does not appear; measured against another copy, unresolved V genes explain less than half of the discrepancy, and the remainder lacks a known reason. The V and J calls and clone size are taken from that table; D and trimming were inferred from the DNA. The sample data list around 200,000 clones, and about 88% of these were observed just once. 25% to 30% of the sample rests with the top ten.

CDR1 and CDR2, per the germline V gene, are SGHTA and FQGNSA. Counted from cysteine to phenylalanine, this CDR3 has 15 amino acids. Only the CDR3 region is kept as DNA, spanning 45 bases read in frame from base 1. The germline V end is reduced by 4 bases and the J end by 4 bases; junction bases left unmatched: 7. The receptor was derived from an adult who received the AZD1222 COVID-19 vaccine. The sequence links TRBV7-2 to TRBJ2-5, with TRBD1 identical over 9 junction bases. The specimen comprised peripheral blood, sampled 28 days after the second AZD1222 dose. Here the CDR3 is given as CASSSLQGAGETQYF. The DNA is as follows: TGTGCCAGCAGCTCCCTACAGGGGGCAGGAGAGACCCAGTACTTC. Beyond the CDR3, the reference TRBV7-2 and TRBJ2-5 genes provide the residues; the full variable domain reads: GAGVSQSPSNKVTEKGKDVELRCDPISGHTALYWYRQSLGQGLEFLIYFQGNSAPDKSGLPSDRFSAERTGGSVSTLTIQRTQQEDSAVYLCASSSLQGAGETQYFGPGTRLLVL.